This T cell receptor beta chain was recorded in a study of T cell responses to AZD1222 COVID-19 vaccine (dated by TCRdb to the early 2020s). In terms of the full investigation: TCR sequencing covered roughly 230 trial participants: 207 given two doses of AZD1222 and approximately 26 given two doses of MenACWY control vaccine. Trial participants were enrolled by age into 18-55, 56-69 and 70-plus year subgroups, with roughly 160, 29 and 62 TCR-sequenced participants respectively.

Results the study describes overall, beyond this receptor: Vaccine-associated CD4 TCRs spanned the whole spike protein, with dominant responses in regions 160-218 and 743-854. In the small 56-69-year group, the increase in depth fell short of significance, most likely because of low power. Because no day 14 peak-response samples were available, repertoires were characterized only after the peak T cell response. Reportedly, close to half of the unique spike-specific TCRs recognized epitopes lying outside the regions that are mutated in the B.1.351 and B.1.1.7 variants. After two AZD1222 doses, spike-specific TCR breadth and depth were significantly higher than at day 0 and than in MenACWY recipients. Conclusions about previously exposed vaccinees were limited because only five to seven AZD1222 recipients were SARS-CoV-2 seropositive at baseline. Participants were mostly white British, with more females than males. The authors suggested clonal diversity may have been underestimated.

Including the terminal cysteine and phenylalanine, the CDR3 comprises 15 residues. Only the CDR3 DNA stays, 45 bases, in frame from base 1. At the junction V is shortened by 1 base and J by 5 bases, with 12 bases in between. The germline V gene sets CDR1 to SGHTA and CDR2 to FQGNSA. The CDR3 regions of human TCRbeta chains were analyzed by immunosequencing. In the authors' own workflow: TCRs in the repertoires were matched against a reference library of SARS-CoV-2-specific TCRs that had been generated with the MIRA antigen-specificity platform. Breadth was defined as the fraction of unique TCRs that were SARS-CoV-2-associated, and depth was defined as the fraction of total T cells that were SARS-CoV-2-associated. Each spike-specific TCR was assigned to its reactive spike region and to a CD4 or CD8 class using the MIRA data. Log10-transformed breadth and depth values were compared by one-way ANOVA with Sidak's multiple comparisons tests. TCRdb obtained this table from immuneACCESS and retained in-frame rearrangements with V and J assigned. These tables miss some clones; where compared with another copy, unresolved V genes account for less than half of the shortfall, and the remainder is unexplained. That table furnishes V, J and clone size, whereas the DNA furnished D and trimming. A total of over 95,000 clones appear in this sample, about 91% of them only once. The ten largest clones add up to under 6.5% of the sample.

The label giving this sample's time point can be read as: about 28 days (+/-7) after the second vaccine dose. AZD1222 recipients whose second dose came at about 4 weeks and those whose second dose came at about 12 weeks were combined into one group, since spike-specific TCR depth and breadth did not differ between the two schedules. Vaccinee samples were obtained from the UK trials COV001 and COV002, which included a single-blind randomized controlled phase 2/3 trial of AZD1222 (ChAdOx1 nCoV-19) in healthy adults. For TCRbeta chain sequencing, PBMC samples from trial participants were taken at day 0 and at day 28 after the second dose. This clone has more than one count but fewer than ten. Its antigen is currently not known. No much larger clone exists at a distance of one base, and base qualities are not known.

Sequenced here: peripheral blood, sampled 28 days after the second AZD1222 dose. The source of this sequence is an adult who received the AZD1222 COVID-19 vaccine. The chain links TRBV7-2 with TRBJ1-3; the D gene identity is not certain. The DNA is TGTGCCAGCAGCTTAGACGGGGTCTCACGAAACACCATATATTTT. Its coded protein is CASSLDGVSRNTIYF.